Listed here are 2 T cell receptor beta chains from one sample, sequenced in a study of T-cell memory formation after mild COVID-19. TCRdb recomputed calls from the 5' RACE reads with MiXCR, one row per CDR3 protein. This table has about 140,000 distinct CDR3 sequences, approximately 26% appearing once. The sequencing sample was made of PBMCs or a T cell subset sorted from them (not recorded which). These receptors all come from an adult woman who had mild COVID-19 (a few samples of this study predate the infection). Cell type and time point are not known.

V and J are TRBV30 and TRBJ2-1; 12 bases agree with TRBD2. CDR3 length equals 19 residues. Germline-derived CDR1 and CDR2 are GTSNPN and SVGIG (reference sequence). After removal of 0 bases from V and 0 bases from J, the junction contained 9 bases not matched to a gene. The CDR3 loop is CAWSVRLAGGSGSYNEQFF. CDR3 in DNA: TGTGCCTGGAGTGTACGGCTAGCGGGAGGGTCCGGCTCCTACAATGAGCAGTTCTTC.

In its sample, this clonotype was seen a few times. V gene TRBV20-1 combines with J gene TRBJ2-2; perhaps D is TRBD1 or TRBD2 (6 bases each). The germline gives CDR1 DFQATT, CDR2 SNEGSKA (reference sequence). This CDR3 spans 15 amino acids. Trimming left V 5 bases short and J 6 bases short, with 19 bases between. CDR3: CSAQGGGRGAGELFF. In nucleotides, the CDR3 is TGCAGTGCTCAAGGAGGGGGTAGAGGCGCCGGGGAGCTGTTTTTT.